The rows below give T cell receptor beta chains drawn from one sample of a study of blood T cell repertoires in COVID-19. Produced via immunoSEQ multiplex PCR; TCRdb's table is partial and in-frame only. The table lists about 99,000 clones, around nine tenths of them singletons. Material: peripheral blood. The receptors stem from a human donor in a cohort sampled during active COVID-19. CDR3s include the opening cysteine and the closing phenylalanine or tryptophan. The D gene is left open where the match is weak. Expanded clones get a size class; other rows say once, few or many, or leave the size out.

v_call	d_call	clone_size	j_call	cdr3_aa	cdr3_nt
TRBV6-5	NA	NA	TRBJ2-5	CASSGLIGETQYF	TGTGCCAGCAGCGGACTAATAGGAGAGACCCAGTACTTC
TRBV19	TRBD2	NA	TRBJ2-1	CASSIGSVAGGINEQFF	TGTGCCAGTAGTATAGGAAGTGTAGCGGGAGGGATAAATGAGCAGTTCTTC
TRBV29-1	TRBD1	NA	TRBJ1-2	CSVWTGGADYGYTF	TGCAGCGTCTGGACAGGGGGCGCGGACTATGGCTACACCTTC
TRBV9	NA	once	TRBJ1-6	CASSVEAGLLGNSPLHF	TGTGCCAGCAGCGTAGAGGCAGGCCTTTTGGGTAATTCACCCCTCCACTTT
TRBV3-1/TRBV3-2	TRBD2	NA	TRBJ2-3	CASRNFGTSGTLSTDTQYF	TGTGCCAGCAGGAATTTCGGGACTAGCGGGACGCTAAGCACAGATACGCAGTATTTT
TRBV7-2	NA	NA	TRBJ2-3	CASSSPGLITDTQYF	TGTGCCAGCAGCTCCCCAGGACTCATCACAGATACGCAGTATTTT
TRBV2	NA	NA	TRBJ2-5	CASTKKGETQYF	TGTGCCAGCACGAAGAAGGGGGAGACCCAGTACTTC
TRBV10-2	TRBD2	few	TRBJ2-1	CASRQGLAVYNEQFF	TGCGCCAGCAGACAGGGACTAGCGGTATACAATGAGCAGTTCTTC
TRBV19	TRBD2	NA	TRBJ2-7	CASSKGLAGAPYEQYF	TGTGCCAGTAGTAAAGGTCTAGCGGGGGCCCCCTACGAGCAGTACTTC
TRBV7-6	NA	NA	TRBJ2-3	CASSPPGGQRVTDTQYF	TGTGCCAGCAGCCCCCCAGGGGGGCAGAGGGTCACAGATACGCAGTATTTT
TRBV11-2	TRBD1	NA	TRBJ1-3	CASSRPGQIHSGNTIYF	TGTGCCAGCAGCCGCCCGGGACAGATCCACTCTGGAAACACCATATATTTT
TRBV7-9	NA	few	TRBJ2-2	CASSLNDGGTGELFF	TGTGCCAGCAGCTTAAATGACGGGGGAACCGGGGAGCTGTTTTTT
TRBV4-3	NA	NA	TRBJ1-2	CASSQGFRTPNYGYTF	TGCGCCAGCAGCCAAGGATTTAGGACACCAAACTATGGCTACACCTTC
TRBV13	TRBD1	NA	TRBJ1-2	CASIGQGASRTRGYTF	TGTGCCAGCATCGGGCAGGGGGCTTCTAGGACTAGAGGCTACACCTTC
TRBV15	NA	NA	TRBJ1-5	CATSRRGRGLDQPQHF	TGTGCCACCAGCCGAAGAGGTAGGGGTCTGGATCAGCCCCAGCATTTT
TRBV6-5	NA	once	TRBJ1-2	CASSQQVYGYTF	TGTGCCAGCAGCCAACAGGTCTATGGCTACACCTTC
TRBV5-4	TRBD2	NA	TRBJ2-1	CASSLAGLAGGPPQFF	TGTGCCAGCAGCTTGGCGGGACTAGCGGGGGGGCCTCCGCAGTTCTTC
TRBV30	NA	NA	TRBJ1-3	CAWTVVRQASSGNTIYF	TGTGCCTGGACCGTCGTTAGACAGGCGTCCTCTGGAAACACCATATATTTT
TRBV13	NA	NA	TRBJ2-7	CASTESDLDRREQYF	TGTGCCAGCACCGAGTCGGACTTGGACCGACGGGAGCAGTACTTC
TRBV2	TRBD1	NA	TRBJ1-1	CASSDIDRGNTEAFF	TGTGCCAGCAGTGATATAGACAGGGGGAACACTGAAGCTTTCTTT
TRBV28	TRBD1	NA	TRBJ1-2	CASRPQGAFGYTF	TGTGCCAGCAGACCACAGGGGGCCTTTGGCTACACCTTC
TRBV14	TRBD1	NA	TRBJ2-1	CASSPGQGGNEQFF	TGTGCCAGCAGCCCGGGACAGGGAGGGAATGAGCAGTTCTTC
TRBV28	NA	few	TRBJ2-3	CASSLGGGQADTQYF	TGTGCCAGCAGTTTAGGAGGAGGGCAGGCAGATACGCAGTATTTT
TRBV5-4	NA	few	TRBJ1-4	CASSHLQVSDNEKLFF	TGTGCCAGCAGCCATCTACAGGTAAGCGATAATGAAAAACTGTTTTTT